A single sample is the source of the 19 T cell receptor beta chains below, sequenced in a study of TIL therapy for anti-PD-1-resistant metastatic lung cancer. Sequencing used immunoSEQ v3. Data came from immunoSEQ multiplex PCR; TCRdb stores just in-frame clones and leaves some out. The table records tens of thousands of clones, about 80% of them present only once. This sample's time point: pre-treatment sample, taken before nivolumab and TIL therapy. Sequenced here: blood, sampled at baseline. These receptor sequences come from a woman aged 25-85 years with non-small cell lung cancer.

The chain carries TRBV7-4 and TRBJ2-5, with D perhaps TRBD1 or TRBD2 (5 bases each). The CDR3 extends over 14 amino acids. V lost 2 bases and J 4 bases, leaving 11 bases between the germline ends. Per germline, CDR1 SGHVT and CDR2 SQSDAQ. Here the CDR3 DNA reads TGTGCCAGCAGCTTAAGTGGGGGACGAGAGACCCAGTACTTC. This codes for CASSLSGGRETQYF.

This chain uses TRBV5-1 with TRBJ2-5; D not certain. Gene TRBJ2-7 matches the end of the DNA better, so the J call may be wrong. CDR1 SGHRS and CDR2 YFSETQ come from the germline V gene. This CDR3 spans 16 amino acids. CDR3 sequence (DNA): TGCGCCAGCAGCCGCGCTGAGTTGGGCTTTATGGGCGAGCAGTACTTC. Translation: CASSRAELGFMGEQYF.

This clone showed up just once. The gene calls are TRBV29-1 and TRBJ2-2, with 7 bases matching TRBD2. Germline V lookup: CDR1 SQVTM, CDR2 ANQGSEA. The CDR3 is 14 amino acids. Germline trimming cut 3 bases from V and 4 bases from J; bases unmatched to any gene: 5. The CDR3 nucleotides read TGCAGCGTTGACTCGGGAGGCGGCACCGGGGAGCTGTTTTTT. It encodes CSVDSGGGTGELFF.

The V and J genes are TRBV28 and TRBJ2-7; TRBD2 might be the D (6 bases). The CDR3 length is 14 residues. Germline V gene sequence: CDR1 MDHEN, CDR2 SYDVKM. V lost 2 bases to trimming and J lost 2 bases, with 10 bases between them. In DNA, the CDR3 is TGTGCCAGCAGTTTAGTCGGCGGGACCTACGAGCAGTACTTC. It is translated as CASSLVGGTYEQYF.

V is TRBV9 and J is TRBJ2-3, with D possibly matching TRBD2 (6 bases). The CDR3 runs to 12 residues. The V and J ends lost 7 bases and 2 bases respectively, with 8 bases between them. CDR1 and CDR2 from the germline V gene are SGDLS and YYNGEE. Written as DNA, the CDR3 is TGTGCCAGCCCGGGGGTCACAGATACGCAGTATTTT. Protein product: CASPGVTDTQYF.

This chain uses TRBV5-1 with TRBJ2-5, with TRBD2 identical over 12 bases. CDR1 is SGHRS, CDR2 YFSETQ, per germline. This CDR3 contains 15 residues. The J segment lost 5 bases and the V segment lost 5 bases, leaving 7 bases of the junction unmatched. CDR3 in DNA: TGCGCCAGCAGGGCTAGCGGGGGGGCCAGGGAGACCCAGTACTTC. Its translation is CASRASGGARETQYF.

The chain carries TRBV10-3 and TRBJ1-3, with D possibly matching TRBD1 (6 bases). CDR1 ENHRY and CDR2 SYGVKD come from the germline V gene. The germline V and J ends were trimmed by 7 bases and 3 bases, with 10 bases remaining between them. The CDR3 covers 13 residues. The CDR3 region is CAITGTLGNTIYF. In nucleotides, the CDR3 is TGTGCCATCACCGGGACACTTGGAAACACCATATATTTT.

The V call is TRBV19, the J call TRBJ1-4; tentatively, D is TRBD1 (6 bases). Per germline, CDR1 LNHDA and CDR2 SQIVND (reference sequence). The V and J ends lost 5 bases and 13 bases respectively, with 17 bases between them. This CDR3 has 13 residues. The CDR3 DNA follows: TGTGCCAGTAGTTTGGCCGCCGGAGGGGGACTGTTTTTT. The encoded protein is CASSLAAGGGLFF.

The J gene is TRBJ2-1, the V gene TRBV5-6; no firm D call. The CDR3 is made up of 10 amino acids. Germline loops: CDR1 SGHDT, CDR2 YYEEEE. V was clipped by 7 bases and J by 5 bases, with 4 bases between them. The CDR3 loop reads CASGHNEQFF. The CDR3 DNA follows: TGTGCCAGCGGGCACAATGAGCAGTTCTTC.

This rearrangement joins TRBV7-9 to TRBJ2-6; perhaps D is TRBD1 or TRBD2 (5 bases each). V lost 7 bases and J lost 0, with 22 bases in between. The CDR3 runs to 19 residues. Germline V gene data show CDR1 as SEHNR and CDR2 as FQNEAQ (reference sequence). CDR3 nucleotides: TGTGCCAGCATTACCGTTTGGGACCAGCTTGTCTCTGGGGCCAACGTCCTGACTTTC. Translating gives CASITVWDQLVSGANVLTF.

The J gene is TRBJ2-5, the V gene TRBV11-3, with a tentative D call TRBD1 (5 bases). Germline CDR1 SGHNT, CDR2 YENEEA. Trimming stripped 3 bases from V and 4 bases from J, with 9 bases between. The CDR3 is made up of 13 amino acids. In DNA, the CDR3 is TGTGCCAGCAGCTTCGACAGTCGAGAGACCCAGTACTTC. This codes for CASSFDSRETQYF.

The chain uses TRBV19 and TRBJ2-6; TRBD1 matches at 8 bases. CDR3 size: 16 residues. Unmatched junction bases numbered 5, after V lost 5 bases and J lost 2 bases. Germline V gives CDR1 LNHDA, CDR2 SQIVND (reference sequence). CDR3 in DNA: TGTGCCAGTAGTTTTCTGACAGGGGCTGGGGCCAACGTCCTGACTTTC. Translated: CASSFLTGAGANVLTF.

This chain uses TRBV5-6 with TRBJ1-5; D uncertain. The V and J ends lost 1 base and 6 bases respectively, with 14 bases between them. The CDR3 consists of 15 residues. Germline CDR1 reads SGHDT; CDR2 reads YYEEEE. Here the CDR3 reads CASSLFGDLGQPQHF. Here the CDR3 DNA reads TGTGCCAGCAGCTTGTTTGGGGATCTTGGTCAGCCCCAGCATTTT.

The V and J genes are TRBV9 and TRBJ2-3; 8 bases are shared with TRBD2. V was pared by 0 bases and J by 5 bases, with 5 bases of the junction left unmatched. This CDR3 contains 15 residues. The germline CDR1 and CDR2 sequences are SGDLS and YYNGEE. This CDR3 reads CASSVAAGELDTQYF. In DNA, the CDR3 is TGTGCCAGCAGCGTAGCAGCGGGAGAACTAGATACGCAGTATTTT. The full variable domain, its missing parts supplied by reference TRBV9 and TRBJ2-3, is DSGVTQTPKHLITATGQRVTLRCSPRSGDLSVYWYQQSLDQGLQFLIQYYNGEERAKGNILERFSAQQFPDLHSELNLSSLELGDSALYFCASSVAAGELDTQYFGPGTRLTVL.

V is TRBV27 and J is TRBJ1-2; D perhaps matches TRBD1 (5 bases). Germline CDR1 and CDR2: MNHEY and SMNVEV (reference sequence). The CDR3 runs 16 residues. Trimming left V 4 bases short and J 6 bases short, with 21 bases between. Here the CDR3 reads CASSSTPYGGGDGYTF. CDR3 DNA: TGTGCCAGCAGTTCAACCCCTTATGGGGGAGGAGATGGCTACACCTTC.

V usage is TRBV7-6 and J usage is TRBJ1-1; the D is unclear. Deletions cut 1 base from V and 0 bases from J, with 3 bases between. CDR3 size: 13 residues. Looked up from germline, CDR1 is SGHVS and CDR2 is FNYEAQ. CDR3 amino acids: CASSLGMNTEAFF. The CDR3 bases are TGTGCCAGCAGCTTAGGCATGAACACTGAAGCTTTCTTT.

The rearrangement joins TRBV28 to TRBJ2-1; TRBD2 matches 8 bases. The V segment lost 3 bases and the J segment 8 bases; nucleotides outside the gene matches: 12. Germline assignment: CDR1 MDHEN and CDR2 SYDVKM. CDR3 length: 16 residues. CDR3 DNA sequence: TGTGCCAGCAGTTTTCTCGGCGCGGGAGGATACGATGAGCAGTTCTTC. Its protein is CASSFLGAGGYDEQFF.

This clone was seen a single time. This chain links TRBV19 with TRBJ2-1; 10 nucleotides line up with TRBD2. The CDR3 is 16 amino acids. Looked up from germline, CDR1 is LNHDA and CDR2 is SQIVND (reference sequence). J was trimmed by 4 bases and V by 4 bases; bases with no gene match: 7. CDR3 sequence: CASSTGRTSGYNEQFF. CDR3 nucleotide sequence: TGTGCCAGTAGTACAGGAAGGACTAGCGGTTACAATGAGCAGTTCTTC.

With regard to this clone: Other nucleotide sequences from this sample produce the same CDR3. This CDR3 reads CASSPRPGTYEQYF. The CDR3 region has the DNA TGTGCCAGCAGCCCTCGGCCGGGTACCTACGAGCAGTACTTC. V usage is TRBV14 and J usage is TRBJ2-7; D not certain. This CDR3 contains 14 residues. Germline CDR1 is SGHDN and CDR2 is FVKESK. V was pared by 4 bases and J by 2 bases, with 12 bases between.